This TCR beta chain was sequenced for a study of T cell repertoires in cytomegalovirus infection. Study summary: Epitope selection comprised recently identified HLA-C-restricted CMV epitopes and well-studied HLA-B-restricted CMV epitopes. CMV infection together with matching HLA type was indicated by public TCR beta signatures.

Comment on this clonotype: As yet, its antigen is unknown. A junction end diverges from the germline sequence, so it may reflect a read error.

Study-wide findings and caveats: Summed public TCR beta family frequency identified CMV carriers bearing the relevant HLA. The ex vivo response showed dominance by HLA-C-restricted CMV-specific TCR beta clonotypes.

TCRdb ran MiXCR on the reads and lists one entry per CDR3 protein. The table lists hundreds of thousands of distinct CDR3 sequences, about 30% of them singletons, with around 11% in the top ten. Germline V gene data show CDR1 as SEHNR and CDR2 as FQNEAQ (reference sequence). The CDR3 is 15 residues long. The chain links TRBV7-9 to TRBJ1-1; TRBD1 might be the D (5 bases). The clonotype was recovered from a human donor in good health (CMV status not recorded). Some clones in this sample may be carry-over from other donors' samples. The source was cultured CD8+ T cells from PBMCs, collected from culture after CMV antigen stimulation. The CDR3 region is CASSLVAGMKTEAFF. DNA for the CDR3: TGTGCCAGCAGCTTAGTCGCAGGGATGAAGACTGAAGCTTTCTTT.